Below, 5 T cell receptor beta chains from the same sample are listed, as sequenced in a study of T cell responses to AZD1222 COVID-19 vaccine. Method: immunoSEQ multiplex PCR; TCRdb's copy keeps in-frame clones and lacks some. The sample holds fewer than 120,000 clones, roughly nine tenths seen once. The sample in question was peripheral blood, obtained on day 0 of AZD1222 vaccination. Receptors originate from an adult in good health.

The chain recombines TRBV5-6 with TRBJ2-2, with 8 bases fitting TRBD1. This CDR3 region has 15 residues. The junction had 3 bases not matched to a gene; V was cut back by 0 bases and J by 5 bases. Germline CDR1 and CDR2: SGHDT and YYEEEE. CDR3 sequence reads: CASSLGRGLTGELFF. The CDR3 nucleotides read TGTGCCAGCAGCTTGGGCAGGGGGCTGACCGGGGAGCTGTTTTTT. The variable domain in full, completed from reference TRBV5-6 and TRBJ2-2, reads DAGVTQSPTHLIKTRGQQVTLRCSPKSGHDTVSWYQQALGQGPQFIFQYYEEEERQRGNFPDRFSGHQFPNYSSELNVNALLLGDSALYLCASSLGRGLTGELFFGEGSRLTVL.

This clone was seen only once. The V call is TRBV7-2, the J call TRBJ1-6; a weak D match, TRBD1 (6 bases). The CDR3 extends over 14 amino acids. Between the trimmed V and J ends, which lost 5 bases and 7 bases, there was a span of 12 bases. Germline CDR1 is SGHTA and CDR2 is FQGNSA. The CDR3 coding sequence is TGTGCCAGCAGCCCCACAGGGAACAATTCACCCCTCCACTTT. It encodes CASSPTGNNSPLHF.

V gene TRBV5-4 combines with J gene TRBJ1-2, with 11 bases fitting TRBD1. The CDR3 consists of 17 residues. Losses at the gene ends were 10 bases for V and 4 bases for J; bases not matched to a gene: 18. CDR1 and CDR2 from the germline V gene are SGHNT and YYREEE (reference sequence). The CDR3 here is CAGSPGTGGFSGYGYTF. CDR3 in DNA: TGTGCCGGCTCCCCCGGGACAGGGGGGTTTTCCGGCTATGGCTACACCTTC.

This clone was seen a single time. The chain couples TRBV28 to TRBJ2-7; D is ambiguous. This CDR3 spans 13 amino acids. Germline assignment: CDR1 MDHEN and CDR2 SYDVKM. Trimming removed 6 bases from V and 7 bases from J, with 16 bases in between. This CDR3 is CASSRSGSLEQYF. CDR3 DNA: TGTGCCAGCAGCCGCTCAGGATCGTTGGAGCAGTACTTC.

Of note for this clone: Other DNA variants within this sample encode the same CDR3. The chain uses TRBV11-1 and TRBJ1-1; no definite D call. Trimming left V 5 bases short and J 3 bases short, with 7 bases between. Germline V lookup: CDR1 SGHAT, CDR2 FQDESV (reference sequence). The CDR3 contains 12 residues. The CDR3 here is CASSPSDTEAFF. The CDR3 coding sequence is TGTGCCAGCAGCCCAAGTGACACTGAAGCTTTCTTT.